These 21 T cell receptor beta chains share one sample of origin, sequenced in a study of blood T cell repertoires in COVID-19. Libraries were prepared by immunoSEQ multiplex PCR; TCRdb keeps only in-frame clonotypes and omits some of them. There are around 150,000 clones in the sample; more than 75% occur only once, and roughly 4.5% lies in the top ten. The sample comprised peripheral blood. These receptors all come from a man aged 60-69 years with acute or convalescent COVID-19.

The chain combines TRBV19 with TRBJ2-3, with D tentatively TRBD2 (5 bases). The CDR3 contains 15 residues. V lost 3 bases to trimming and J lost 2 bases, with 12 bases between them. Germline-derived CDR1 and CDR2 are LNHDA and SQIVND (reference sequence). Written as DNA, the CDR3 is TGTGCCAGTAGTATCACGCGGGCGCTCACAGATACGCAGTATTTT. Amino acids: CASSITRALTDTQYF.

The chain uses TRBV19 and TRBJ2-7; TRBD1 might be the D (5 bases). Germline CDR1 reads LNHDA; CDR2 reads SQIVND (reference sequence). Trimming shortened V by 0 bases and J by 6 bases, and 12 bases separated the two germline ends. CDR3 size: 14 residues. CDR3 DNA sequence: TGTGCCAGTAGTATAGATCTTCAGGGTATCGAGCAGTACTTC. Protein: CASSIDLQGIEQYF.

The chain couples TRBV10-3 to TRBJ2-7, with 9 bases that match TRBD1. Germline V gene lookup returns CDR1 ENHRY and CDR2 SYGVKD. The CDR3 spans 12 residues. Trimming cost V 9 bases and J 2 bases; bases outside gene matches: 2. CDR3 in DNA: TGTGCCATGGGACAGGGAACCTACGAGCAGTACTTC. Protein product: CAMGQGTYEQYF.

The chain recombines TRBV4-1 with TRBJ2-6; 10 bases line up with TRBD1. Per germline, CDR1 MGHRA and CDR2 YSYEKL. CDR3 size: 18 residues. J lost 3 bases, V lost 4 bases, and 9 bases had no gene match. In DNA, the CDR3 is TGCGCCAGCAGCCCCTCCGGGACAGGGGAGTTTGGGGCCAACGTCCTGACTTTC. It codes for CASSPSGTGEFGANVLTF.

This clone was detected only a few times. The chain carries TRBV12-3 or TRBV12-4 and TRBJ1-1, with 7 bases identical to TRBD1. V gave up 3 bases and J gave up 5 bases; unmatched junction bases: 3. The CDR3 is 13 amino acids. Here the CDR3 DNA reads TGTGCCAGCAGTTTGACAGGGAGGACTGAAGCTTTCTTT. Translated: CASSLTGRTEAFF.

CDR3 in DNA: TGTGCCAGCAGTGAGTCGAGAAGCACAGATACGCAGTATTTT. Translating gives CASSESRSTDTQYF. The rearrangement links TRBV6-1 to TRBJ2-3; D is unresolved. Trimming removed 3 bases from V and 0 bases from J, with 7 bases in between. The CDR3 loop spans 14 amino acids. CDR1 MNHNS and CDR2 SASEGT come from the germline V gene.

The gene calls are TRBV6-2 or TRBV6-3 and TRBJ1-1; D is unclear. Germline lookup yields CDR1 MNHEY and CDR2 SVGEGT. The CDR3 totals 12 residues. The ends were cut back, 0 bases at V and 8 bases at J, with 7 bases in the middle. DNA for the CDR3: TGTGCCAGCAGTTACTCGAGGAGAGAAGCTTTCTTT. Amino acids: CASSYSRREAFF.

In DNA form, the CDR3 reads TGTGCCAGCAGCCCGTGGACTAGCGCCTCGAACACCGGGGAGCTGTTTTTT. As protein: CASSPWTSASNTGELFF. The V and J genes are TRBV7-2 and TRBJ2-2, with TRBD2 identical over 9 bases. V gave up 5 bases and J gave up 0 bases; unmatched junction bases: 7. The CDR3 covers 17 residues. CDR1 is SGHTA, CDR2 FQGNSA, per germline.

The chain is built from TRBV6-1 and TRBJ2-7, with D possibly matching TRBD2 (5 bases). The CDR3 contains 17 residues. Trimming stripped 4 bases from V and 5 bases from J, with 24 bases between. The germline V gene has CDR1 MNHNS and CDR2 SASEGT. CDR3 nucleotides: TGTGCCAGCAGTGCCAGCTTCTATAGCGAGGACTTCCACGAGCAGTACTTC. This encodes CASSASFYSEDFHEQYF.

The sample holds many counts of this clone. This chain joins TRBV5-1 and TRBJ2-1, with 11 bases lining up with TRBD1. Germline V gene sequence: CDR1 SGHRS, CDR2 YFSETQ. This CDR3 region has 16 residues. Trimming removed 8 bases from V and 10 bases from J; junction bases left unmatched: 17. The chain's CDR3 is CASAGQGGTSGGEQFF. The CDR3 DNA reads as TGCGCCAGTGCGGGACAGGGGGGTACTAGCGGAGGGGAGCAGTTCTTC.

The chain recombines TRBV25-1 with TRBJ1-3, with a possible D match to TRBD1 (6 bases). V was clipped by 6 bases and J by 1 base, with 10 bases between them. This CDR3 spans 14 amino acids. Germline loops: CDR1 MGHDK, CDR2 SYGVNS. Here the CDR3 reads CASRDSFSGNTIYF. For the CDR3, the DNA is TGTGCCAGCAGGGACAGTTTTTCTGGAAACACCATATATTTT. The whole variable domain, filled in from reference TRBV25-1 and TRBJ1-3, reads EADIYQTPRYLVIGTGKKITLECSQTMGHDKMYWYQQDPGMELHLIHYSYGVNSTEKGDLSSESTVSRIRTEHFPLTLESARPSHTSQYLCASRDSFSGNTIYFGEGSWLTVV.

This clone was detected a few times. V and J are TRBV3-1 (or the pseudogene TRBV3-2) and TRBJ2-2; perhaps TRBD2 as D (5 bases). Trimming shortened V by 0 bases and J by 1 base, and 18 bases separated the two germline ends. CDR3 length: 19 residues. Germline CDR1 and CDR2: LGHDT and YNNKEL (reference sequence). The CDR3 sequence is CASSQDFSRAEVNTGELFF. In DNA, the CDR3 is TGTGCCAGCAGCCAAGATTTTAGCCGAGCGGAGGTGAACACCGGGGAGCTGTTTTTT.

This chain uses TRBV28 with TRBJ1-2; tentatively, D is TRBD1 (5 bases). The CDR3 covers 15 residues. Trimming removed 4 bases at V and 4 bases at J, with 16 bases between. The germline CDR1 and CDR2 sequences are MDHEN and SYDVKM. CDR3 DNA: TGTGCCAGCAGTTCACCCGGACAACTCCTCTATGGCTACACCTTC. It yields the protein CASSSPGQLLYGYTF.

This rearrangement joins TRBV28 to TRBJ2-3; 7 nucleotides align to TRBD1. The CDR3 runs 14 residues. The germline gives CDR1 MDHEN, CDR2 SYDVKM. V shed 8 bases, J shed 3 bases, and the junction held 8 bases outside the gene matches. CDR3 sequence: CASRTGPYTDTQYF. CDR3 DNA sequence: TGTGCCAGCCGGACAGGCCCGTATACAGATACGCAGTATTTT.

This clone was found a few times. The V gene is TRBV3-1 (or the pseudogene TRBV3-2), the J gene TRBJ1-5, with 8 bases fitting TRBD1. The CDR3 is 13 amino acids. CDR1 is LGHDT and CDR2 is YNNKEL in the germline V gene (reference sequence). The junction had 2 bases not matched to a gene; V was cut back by 4 bases and J by 6 bases. This CDR3 is CASSPGTGQPQHF. The CDR3 DNA reads TGTGCCAGCAGCCCCGGGACAGGTCAGCCCCAGCATTTT.

The gene calls are TRBV6-1 and TRBJ2-5; no clear D. From germline, CDR1 is MNHNS and CDR2 SASEGT. Trimming took 2 bases from V and 1 from J, leaving 8 bases between them. This CDR3 comprises 14 residues. Here the CDR3 reads CASSELRFQETQYF. The CDR3 DNA is TGTGCCAGCAGTGAATTACGGTTCCAAGAGACCCAGTACTTC.

This clone was found a few times. This chain links TRBV7-8 with TRBJ1-3, with D perhaps TRBD1 (5 bases). The CDR3 spans 15 residues. Trimming removed 6 bases from V and 2 bases from J, with 14 bases in between. Germline assignment: CDR1 SGHVS and CDR2 FQNEAQ. CDR3 sequence reads: CASRAPGGAGNTIYF. In DNA form, the CDR3 reads TGTGCCAGCAGAGCCCCCGGAGGGGCTGGAAACACCATATATTTT.

A note on this clone: Sequence at one end of the junction differs from germline and may be a read error. The V call is TRBV7-8, the J call TRBJ1-3, with D possibly being TRBD1 (5 bases). Germline V gives CDR1 SGHVS, CDR2 FQNEAQ. The CDR3 is 16 amino acids. CDR3 DNA sequence: TGTGCCAGCACCTTAGCCCGGGGGAGCTCTGGAAACACCATATATTTT. Translating gives CASTLARGSSGNTIYF. Combining the CDR3 with reference TRBV7-8 and TRBJ1-3 gives the whole variable domain GAGVSQSPRYKVAKRGQDVALRCDPISGHVSLFWYQQALGQGPEFLTYFQNEAQLDKSGLPSDRFFAERPEGSVSTLKIQRTQQEDSAVYLCASTLARGSSGNTIYFGEGSWLTVV.

This clone appeared a few times. In DNA, the CDR3 is TGTGCCAGCAGCCTCCCTTGGACAGACACCTACGAGCAGTACTTC. Amino acid sequence: CASSLPWTDTYEQYF. The V and J genes are TRBV21-1 and TRBJ2-7; TRBD1, the D gene given by the table, was not confirmed from the DNA. TRBV21-1 is designated a pseudogene. The CDR3 spans 15 residues.

As concerns this clone: A read error may account for a junction end that differs from germline. J is TRBJ2-3 and V is TRBV29-1, with 14 bases that match TRBD2. The germline CDR1 and CDR2 sequences are SQVTM and ANQGSEA. The CDR3 consists of 23 residues. The CDR3 here is CSVEGTSGSSRSHLAGVLDTQYF. CDR3 DNA sequence: TGCAGCGTAGAAGGGACTAGCGGGAGTTCTAGATCCCACCTAGCGGGAGTTCTAGATACGCAGTATTTT.

The chain uses TRBV6-5 and TRBJ1-2, with a weak D call TRBD1 (5 bases). This CDR3 is built from 16 residues. The V and J ends lost 2 bases and 8 bases respectively, with 21 bases between them. Germline V lookup: CDR1 MNHEY, CDR2 SVGAGI. The CDR3 DNA follows: TGTGCCAGCAGTTACGTTCTGGGTACAGGTATCGGCGGCTACACCTTC. Residues: CASSYVLGTGIGGYTF.